This TCR beta chain originates from a study of T cell responses to AZD1222 COVID-19 vaccine. At the level of the study: Second-dose recipients at about 4 or about 12 weeks were treated as one pooled group.

Study results and limitations: The span of vaccine-associated CD4 TCRs extended across spike, with dominance at 160-218 and 743-854. Spike-specific TCR breadth and depth rose after two AZD1222 doses. Recipients of AZD1222 seropositive at baseline numbered only 5 or 6.

This table comes from immunoSEQ multiplex PCR, and its TCRdb copy is limited to in-frame clones, with some not included. This table holds under 150,000 clones, 93% found once. Of note for this clone: The antigen is not known.

CDR3 length: 16 amino acids. Looked up from germline, CDR1 is KGHSH and CDR2 is LQKENI. Trimming removed 5 bases from V and 2 bases from J, with 18 bases in between. The clonotype comes from an adult in good health. Sequencing used peripheral blood, obtained on day 0 of AZD1222 vaccination. V is TRBV18 and J is TRBJ1-1; D gene uncertain. The chain's CDR3 is CASSSRPRAENTEAFF. The CDR3 DNA follows: TGTGCCAGCTCATCACGACCCCGGGCCGAAAACACTGAAGCTTTCTTT.